The present TCR beta chain was sequenced within a study of blood T cell repertoires in COVID-19. Across the study: Samples came from the United States, Italy and Spain, spanning acute and convalescent COVID-19.

Assay: immunoSEQ multiplex PCR; the TCRdb copy retains only in-frame clones and omits some. The sample consists of hundreds of thousands of clones, about 85% of them appearing once. J lost 9 bases, V lost 1 base, and 6 bases had no gene match. Germline CDR1 is LGHDT and CDR2 is YNNKEL (reference sequence). The CDR3 has 14 amino acids. The chain combines TRBV3-1 (or the pseudogene TRBV3-2) with TRBJ2-1; 7 positions match TRBD2. Sequenced: peripheral blood. This TCR came from a woman aged 18 to 35 with acute or convalescent COVID-19. The CDR3 DNA is TGTGCCAGCAGCCAAGTGGGAGGGGAGGGTGAGCAGTTCTTC. It specifies CASSQVGGEGEQFF.